This T cell receptor (beta chain) stems from a study of T cells after yellow fever vaccination. Study details: Fractions with few cells were prepared using SMART-Seq v4 Ultra Low Input.

Study-wide results and caveats: Abundant clonotypes (contaminants from the bulk population) could be present in FACS-sorted repertoires. Re-detected after boosting: most primary clones, almost 97% of CD4 and 88% of CD8.

Template switching with 5'RACE generated the TCR cDNA and added a universal primer site and UMIs. Each CDR3 protein is one row after TCRdb ran MiXCR on the 5' RACE reads. Here the sample spans roughly 310,000 distinct CDR3 sequences, roughly 9.4% being singletons. This clonotype was detected a few times. The antigen is unknown. The TCR comes from a man between 18 and 29 years old who received the YFV17D yellow fever vaccine. The input for sequencing was PBMCs, taken on the day of the first yellow fever vaccination.

CDR3 DNA: TGTGCCTGGAGTGCTGGACTAGATGACGAGCAGTACTTC. Protein product: CAWSAGLDDEQYF. The genes are TRBV30 and TRBJ2-7; 7 bases match TRBD2. The trim removed 1 base at V and 5 bases at J, leaving 5 bases unmatched. CDR3 size: 13 residues. Germline loops: CDR1 GTSNPN, CDR2 SVGIG (reference sequence).